This entry concerns a single T cell receptor (beta chain). There are many counts of this clonotype. Its antigen remains undetermined. No clone much larger than this one lies a single base away; base qualities are absent. The germline V gene gives CDR1 as MNHEY and CDR2 as SVGAGI. V has 6 bases trimmed and J has 8 bases trimmed; junction bases matching no gene number 5. Including cysteine and phenylalanine, the CDR3 has 14 amino acids. Solely the CDR3 DNA is kept, with 42 bases framed from the first base. This sample stems from a study of neurological immune-mediated disorders (dated by TCRdb to the late 2010s). Background for the entire study: The study compared peripheral blood TCR-beta repertoires of HTLV-I-associated myelopathy (HAM/TSP) patients, multiple sclerosis patients and healthy controls using UMI-based sequencing. The 95 to 120 TCR-beta libraries included longitudinal samples, technical triplicates and paired sorted CD4+ and CD8+ T-cell subsets alongside PBMC samples. Longitudinal HAM/TSP and healthy donors had 3 time-points each (about 3-45 month intervals). The cohort comprised about 68 subjects: approximately 15 HAM/TSP patients, around 34 multiple sclerosis patients and some 20 healthy controls. General study outcomes and caveats: No identical CDR3 amino acid sequences were shared among expanded clones across subjects, suggesting private TCR-beta repertoires in all groups. The highest TCR clonal expansion was observed in HAM/TSP patients, whereas the lowest was observed in MS patients, even when compared with healthy controls.

cDNA was synthesized by template-switch 5'RACE using a primer with a 10-nucleotide random unique molecular identifier that tagged each TCR transcript. Each sequencing run produced over 200 million TCR-beta sequences covering 15-18 subjects. The RNeasy kit was used to extract total RNA. The KAPA Real-time Library Amplification kit was used to amplify TCR-beta VDJ regions with primers targeting the TCR constant region and the 5'RACE anchor. A first PCR added sample indexes and Illumina adaptors, after which a second PCR increased the library yield. After Ampure bead purification, the roughly 650 bp TCR product was size-selected on a 2% E-gel SizeSelection system. Before pooling, library quality was assessed on a Bioanalyzer, concentration was determined with Qubit, and library quantification was performed with the Kapa Library Quantification kit. An Illumina HiSeq 2500 was used to sequence the libraries paired-end at 2 x 150 bp. To increase sequence diversity, about 25-31% phiX was spiked into each library pool. Under the source paper's analysis protocol: The quality-filtered reads were processed with the UMI-based MiGEC pipeline, whose error correction step removed more than 75% of the raw TCR sequences. IMGT germline references were used for aligning VDJ genes, and each clonotype was defined as a unique CDR3 amino acid sequence together with its V-J genes. Clonal expansion, Shannon diversity and CDR3 relatedness were evaluated with VDJtools (CalcPairwiseDistances, ClusterSamples), while phylogenetic trees were built in CLCbio workbench. Clones with at least 8 unique UMIs were defined as expanded, with this threshold being based on coefficient-of-variation modelling across technical triplicates. TCRdb handled the public reads itself, with Q25 trimming in fastp and clone calling in MiXCR, and kept productive beta chains. Entries are consolidated by CDR3 protein sequence, retaining the most common genes and DNA. The V and J calls follow TCRdb's processing rather than the paper's. The sample table shows roughly 50,000 distinct CDR3 sequences, and approximately 12% are seen once. Around 9% of the sample rests with the top ten.

The meaning of the sample's time point label: longitudinal time-point 3. For unsorted PBMC libraries, 2 million PBMCs were used after storage in RNAlater at -80 degrees C until RNA extraction. Peripheral blood was subjected to Ficoll-Hypaque density gradient centrifugation to isolate PBMCs, which were then cryopreserved in liquid nitrogen. The receptor was isolated from a male donor with HTLV-1-associated myelopathy (HAM/TSP). Sequencing was done on a sample of PBMCs. The chain links TRBV6-5 with TRBJ1-6; the central 9 bases match TRBD1. This receptor carries the CDR3 CASRTGGQDSPLHF. The DNA reads TGTGCCAGCAGGACAGGGGGTCAGGATTCACCCCTCCACTTT.